This T cell receptor beta chain was sequenced in a study of technical replicates of blood from a handful of donors. This clone came up once. Sequenced by immunoSEQ multiplex PCR; TCRdb stores in-frame clones only, minus some. The table includes about 80,000 clones, approximately 91% detected once. Germline CDR1 is SQVTM and CDR2 is ANQGSEA. The V and J ends lost 4 bases and 5 bases respectively, with 8 bases between them. CDR3 length: 12 amino acids. The source is a human donor in good health. The V gene is TRBV29-1, the J gene TRBJ1-4; D not certain. The sample comprised T cells isolated from PBMCs. The CDR3 sequence: CSVGGLNEKLFF. DNA of the CDR3: TGCAGCGTTGGAGGGCTAAATGAAAAACTGTTTTTT.